Below, 3 T cell receptor beta chains from the same sample are listed, as sequenced in a study of PD-L1 blockade in urothelial cancer. Clones were read by immunoSEQ multiplex PCR, and TCRdb kept only the in-frame ones, dropping some. The sample has approximately 71,000 clones, about 88% seen once. This specimen was PBMCs, taken around atezolizumab (anti-PD-L1) treatment. The receptors were sampled from a man aged 55 to 69 with urothelial cancer.

The genes are TRBV19 and TRBJ2-7; possible D gene TRBD2, 5 bases. This CDR3 is 12 amino acids long. Germline assignment: CDR1 LNHDA and CDR2 SQIVND (reference sequence). Trimming took off 7 bases at V and 3 bases at J, with 10 bases between the two ends. The CDR3 spells CASKGRDYEQYF. DNA for the CDR3: TGTGCCAGTAAAGGCCGGGACTACGAGCAGTACTTC.

This rearrangement joins TRBV30 to TRBJ1-4, with 8 nucleotides matching TRBD1. The CDR3 length is 14 residues. V was pared by 0 bases and J by 8 bases, with 5 bases of the junction left unmatched. Germline values: CDR1 GTSNPN, CDR2 SVGIG (reference sequence). Here the CDR3 DNA reads TGTGCCTGGAGTGTACAGGGGGGGACGGAAAAACTGTTTTTT. It encodes CAWSVQGGTEKLFF.

This sequence joins TRBV28 and TRBJ1-1; D is uncertain. Germline-derived CDR1 and CDR2 are MDHEN and SYDVKM. This CDR3 spans 14 amino acids. The V end was cut by 4 bases, the J end by 8 bases, with 17 bases between. The CDR3: CASSYSPGVSEAFF. CDR3 in DNA: TGTGCCAGCAGTTATTCGCCGGGAGTCTCCGAAGCTTTCTTT. Full variable domain (rest looked up from reference TRBV28 and TRBJ1-1): DVKVTQSSRYLVKRTGEKVFLECVQDMDHENMFWYRQDPGLGLRLIYFSYDVKMKEKGDIPEGYSVSREKKERFSLILESASTNQTSMYLCASSYSPGVSEAFFGQGTRLTVV.